The clone carrying this TCR beta chain turned up a few times. Its antigen is currently unknown. A single record per CDR3 protein comes from TCRdb applying MiXCR to the 5' RACE reads. The repertoire has tens of thousands of distinct CDR3 sequences, 7.3% of them found once; the top ten carry 1.2% to 1.5%. The sample is drawn from a study of T-cell memory formation after mild COVID-19. The wider study: TCR clusters were largely donor specific.

Study-wide results and caveats: Some clones that responded were present in memory (sampled pre-infection), which suggests cross-reactive memory joined.

The CDR3 has 15 residues. V lost 0 bases to trimming and J lost 3 bases, with 12 bases between them. Germline V gene lookup returns CDR1 SNHLY and CDR2 FYNNEI. The chain couples TRBV2 to TRBJ2-7; maybe TRBD2 (6 bases). The specimen sequenced was PBMCs or a T cell subset sorted from them (not recorded which). The source of this sequence is a man aged 18 to 35 who had mild COVID-19 (a few samples of this study predate the infection). Cell type and time point are not known. The DNA of the CDR3 is TGTGCCAGCAGTGAAGCGCACGGGGGAATCTACGAGCAGTACTTC. It encodes CASSEAHGGIYEQYF.